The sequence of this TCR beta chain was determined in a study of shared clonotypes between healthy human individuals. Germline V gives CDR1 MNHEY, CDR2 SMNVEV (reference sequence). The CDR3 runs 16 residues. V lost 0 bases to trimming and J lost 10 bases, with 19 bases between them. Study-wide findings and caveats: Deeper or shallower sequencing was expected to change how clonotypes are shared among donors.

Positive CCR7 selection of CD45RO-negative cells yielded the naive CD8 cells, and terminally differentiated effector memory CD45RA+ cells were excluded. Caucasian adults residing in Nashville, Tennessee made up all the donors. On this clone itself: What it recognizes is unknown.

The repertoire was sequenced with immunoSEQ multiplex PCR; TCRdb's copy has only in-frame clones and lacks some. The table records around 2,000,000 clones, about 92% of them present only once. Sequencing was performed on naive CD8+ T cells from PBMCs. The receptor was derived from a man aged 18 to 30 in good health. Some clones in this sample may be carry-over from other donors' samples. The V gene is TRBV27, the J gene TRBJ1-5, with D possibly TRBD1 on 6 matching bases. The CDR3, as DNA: TGTGCCAGCAGTTTATCAGTGGGGGACATCCCCCATCCCCAGCATTTT. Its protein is CASSLSVGDIPHPQHF.